This entry is about one T cell receptor (beta chain). CDR3 length equals 16 residues. V shed 0 bases and J 2 bases; nucleotides not matched to a gene: 5. Germline-derived CDR1 and CDR2 are SGHRS and YFSETQ. The sample belongs to a study of blood T cell repertoires in COVID-19. Study-level background: Samples came from the United States, Italy and Spain, spanning acute and convalescent COVID-19. The cDNA or gDNA used as material had been derived from T cells, B-cell-depleted T cells, or PBMCs.

Authors' methods: Nucleated cell counts were estimated from reference gene primer amplification. TCRdb keeps only in-frame clones here, not all; method: immunoSEQ multiplex PCR. For V, J and clone size, that table is used; D and trimming come from the DNA. The repertoire has over 120,000 clones, about 80% of them found once; the top ten carry 40% to 55%. The chain has TRBV5-1 and TRBJ2-5, with 9 nucleotides matching TRBD2. Sequencing input: peripheral blood. The sequence was obtained from a human donor in a cohort sampled during active COVID-19. CDR3 sequence (DNA): TGCGCCAGCAGCTTGGCTAGCGGGGCAATTCAAGAGACCCAGTACTTC. Translated, it gives CASSLASGAIQETQYF.